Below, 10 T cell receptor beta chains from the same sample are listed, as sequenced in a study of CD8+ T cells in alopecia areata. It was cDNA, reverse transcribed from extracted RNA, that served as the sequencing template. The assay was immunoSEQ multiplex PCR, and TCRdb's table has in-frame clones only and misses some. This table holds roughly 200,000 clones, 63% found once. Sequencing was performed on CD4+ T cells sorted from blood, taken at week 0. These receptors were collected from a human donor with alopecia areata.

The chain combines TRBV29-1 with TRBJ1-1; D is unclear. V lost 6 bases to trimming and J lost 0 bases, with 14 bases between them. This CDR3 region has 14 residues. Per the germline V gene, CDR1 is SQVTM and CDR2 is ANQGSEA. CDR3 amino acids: CSVSLTVVNTEAFF. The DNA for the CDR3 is TGCAGCGTCTCCCTGACGGTCGTGAACACTGAAGCTTTCTTT. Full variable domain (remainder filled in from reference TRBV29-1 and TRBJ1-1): SAVISQKPSRDICQRGTSLTIQCQVDSQVTMMFWYRQQPGQSLTLIATANQGSEATYESGFVIDKFPISRPNLTFSTLTVSNMSPEDSSIYLCSVSLTVVNTEAFFGQGTRLTVV.

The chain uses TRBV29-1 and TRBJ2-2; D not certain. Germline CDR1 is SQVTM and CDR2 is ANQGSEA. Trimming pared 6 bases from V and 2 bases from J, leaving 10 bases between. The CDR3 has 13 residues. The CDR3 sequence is CSVETRNTGELFF. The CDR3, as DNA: TGCAGCGTGGAGACAAGAAACACCGGGGAGCTGTTTTTT.

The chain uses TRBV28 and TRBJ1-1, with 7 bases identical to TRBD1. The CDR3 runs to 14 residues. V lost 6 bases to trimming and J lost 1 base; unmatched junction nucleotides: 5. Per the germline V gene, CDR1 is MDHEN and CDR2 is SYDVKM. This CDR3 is CASSLGQKNTEAFF. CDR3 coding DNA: TGTGCCAGCAGCCTGGGACAGAAGAACACTGAAGCTTTCTTT.

The CDR3 DNA follows: TGTGCCACTAAGGGGCTAGCGGGGGGAGATGAGCAGTTCTTC. Amino acid sequence: CATKGLAGGDEQFF. V gene TRBV19 combines with J gene TRBJ2-1; 11 nucleotides line up with TRBD2. The trim removed 10 bases at V and 8 bases at J, leaving 10 bases unmatched. This CDR3 is 14 amino acids long. The germline V gene encodes CDR1 LNHDA and CDR2 SQIVND (reference sequence).

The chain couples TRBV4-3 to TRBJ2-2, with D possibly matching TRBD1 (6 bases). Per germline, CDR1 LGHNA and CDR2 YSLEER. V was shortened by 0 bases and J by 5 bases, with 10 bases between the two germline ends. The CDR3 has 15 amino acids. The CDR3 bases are TGCGCCAGCAGCCAAGAAGCAGGGGAGACCGGGGAGCTGTTTTTT. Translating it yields CASSQEAGETGELFF.

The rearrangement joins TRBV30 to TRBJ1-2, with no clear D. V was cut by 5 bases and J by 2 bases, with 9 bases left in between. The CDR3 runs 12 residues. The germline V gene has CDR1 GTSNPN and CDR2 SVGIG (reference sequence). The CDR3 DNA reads TGTGCCTGGGCAAAGGAGAACTATGGCTACACCTTC. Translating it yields CAWAKENYGYTF.

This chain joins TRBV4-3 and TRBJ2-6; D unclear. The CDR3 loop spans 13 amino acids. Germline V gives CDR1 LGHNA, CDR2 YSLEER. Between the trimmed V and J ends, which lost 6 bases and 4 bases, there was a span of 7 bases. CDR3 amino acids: CASRYSGANVLTF. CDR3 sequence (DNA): TGCGCCAGCAGGTATTCAGGGGCCAACGTCCTGACTTTC.

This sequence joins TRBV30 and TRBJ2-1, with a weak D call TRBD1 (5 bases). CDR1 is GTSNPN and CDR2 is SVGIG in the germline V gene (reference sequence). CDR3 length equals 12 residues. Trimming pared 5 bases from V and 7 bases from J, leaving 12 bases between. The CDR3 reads CAWGSQGNEQFF. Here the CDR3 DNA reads TGTGCCTGGGGGTCCCAGGGAAATGAGCAGTTCTTC.

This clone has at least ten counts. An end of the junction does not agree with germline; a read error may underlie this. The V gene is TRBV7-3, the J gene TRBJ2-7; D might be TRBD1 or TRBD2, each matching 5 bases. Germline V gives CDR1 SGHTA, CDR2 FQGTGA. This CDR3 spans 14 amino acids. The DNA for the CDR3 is TGTGCCAGCAGCCCCACTGGGACCTCCCACGAGCAGTACTTC. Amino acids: CASSPTGTSHEQYF.

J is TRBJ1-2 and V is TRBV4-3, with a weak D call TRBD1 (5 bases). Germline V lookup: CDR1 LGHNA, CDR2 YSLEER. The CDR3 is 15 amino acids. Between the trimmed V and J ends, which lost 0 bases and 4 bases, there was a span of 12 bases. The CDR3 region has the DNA TGCGCCAGCAGCCAAGAGTCGGCCAGGGCCTATGGCTACACCTTC. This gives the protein CASSQESARAYGYTF.